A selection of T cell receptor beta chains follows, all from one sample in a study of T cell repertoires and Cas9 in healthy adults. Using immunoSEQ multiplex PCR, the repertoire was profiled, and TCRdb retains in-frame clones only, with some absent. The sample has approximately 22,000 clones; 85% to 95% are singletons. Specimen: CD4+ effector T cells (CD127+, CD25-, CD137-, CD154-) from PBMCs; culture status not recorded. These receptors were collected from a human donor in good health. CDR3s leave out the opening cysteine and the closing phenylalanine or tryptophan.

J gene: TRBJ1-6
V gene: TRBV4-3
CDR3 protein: ASSQEGGGLANSPLH

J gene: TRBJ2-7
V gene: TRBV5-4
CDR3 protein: ASNTHTIDGEQY

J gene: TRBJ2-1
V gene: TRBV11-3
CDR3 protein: ASSLAWGGRASTLAEQF

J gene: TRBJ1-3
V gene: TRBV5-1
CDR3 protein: ASRAQGDGNTIY

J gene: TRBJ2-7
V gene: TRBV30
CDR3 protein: AWSVGLAGYEQY

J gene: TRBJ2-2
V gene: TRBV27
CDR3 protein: ASRPGRGNTGELF

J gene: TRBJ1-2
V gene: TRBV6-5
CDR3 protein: AIRWGREGYT

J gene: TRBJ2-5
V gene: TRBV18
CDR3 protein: ASSPQETQY

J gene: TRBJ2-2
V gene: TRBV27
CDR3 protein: ASKGSRSPTGELF

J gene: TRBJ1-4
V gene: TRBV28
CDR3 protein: ASSSRTKTNEKLF

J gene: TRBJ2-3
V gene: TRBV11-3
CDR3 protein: ASSLTSSDTQY

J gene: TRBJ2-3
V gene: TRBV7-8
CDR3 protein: ASSLGRAGGPNTDTQY

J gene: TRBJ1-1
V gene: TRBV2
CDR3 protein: ASSLGGQGTEAF

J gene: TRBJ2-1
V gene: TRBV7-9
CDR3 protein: ASSQDRDKSF

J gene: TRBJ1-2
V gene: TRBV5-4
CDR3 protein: ASSLVGSGYT

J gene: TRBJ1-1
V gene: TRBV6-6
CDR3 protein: ASSYRLNTEAF

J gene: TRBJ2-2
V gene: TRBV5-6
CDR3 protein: ASSWEQGTGELF

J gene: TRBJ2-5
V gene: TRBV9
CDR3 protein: ASSVAVEETQY

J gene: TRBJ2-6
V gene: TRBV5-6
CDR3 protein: ASSPPGSGANVLT

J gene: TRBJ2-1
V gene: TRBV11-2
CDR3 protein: ASSFRGTSINEQF

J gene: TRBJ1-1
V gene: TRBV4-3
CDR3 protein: ASSQDLTHGGAF

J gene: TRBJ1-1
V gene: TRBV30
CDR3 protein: AWSVRGSSTEAF

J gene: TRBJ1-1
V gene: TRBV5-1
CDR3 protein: ASRFDRGNVVTEAF

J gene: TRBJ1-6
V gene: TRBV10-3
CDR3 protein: AISERVGLDTYNSPLH

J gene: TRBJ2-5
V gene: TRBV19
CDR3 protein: ASSIDSGGAVVKTQY

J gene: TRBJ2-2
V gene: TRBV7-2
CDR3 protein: ASSLARGNGELF

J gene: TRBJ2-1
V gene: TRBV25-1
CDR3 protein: ASSEQLPPNEQF

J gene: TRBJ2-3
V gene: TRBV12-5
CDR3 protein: ASGLRLAGGNSTDTQY

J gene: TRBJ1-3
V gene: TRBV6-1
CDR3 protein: ASKFSGSGNTIY

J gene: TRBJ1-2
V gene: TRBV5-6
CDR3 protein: AGSLSGGAGYT